Listed below are T cell receptor beta chains from one sample, sequenced in a study of cytomegalovirus exposure and HLA in healthy donors. Clones were sequenced by immunoSEQ multiplex PCR, and TCRdb holds only the in-frame ones, with some missing. This sample has around 88,000 clones, with 74% found just once. Sequenced material: PBMCs. Receptor source: a male donor in good health and CMV-seronegative. The CDR3 runs from the conserved cysteine through the conserved F or W. The D gene is left open where the match is weak. Size is stated for part of the rows, as once, few or many counts, or as a class when the clone is expanded.

v_call,clone_size,cdr3_length,d_call,j_call,cdr3_aa,cdr3_nt
TRBV2,.,15,TRBD1,TRBJ2-7,CASSEGQGSIYEQYF,TGTGCCAGCAGTGAAGGACAGGGATCAATCTACGAGCAGTACTTC
TRBV2,few,15,TRBD1,TRBJ1-5,CASSPGTATYQPQHF,TGTGCCAGCAGCCCCGGGACAGCGACCTATCAGCCCCAGCATTTT
TRBV7-7,.,17,TRBD2,TRBJ2-2,CASSSNPGLAGLGELFF,TGTGCCAGCAGCTCTAACCCGGGACTAGCGGGATTAGGGGAGCTGTTTTTT
TRBV6-6,.,15,TRBD1,TRBJ2-7,CASTLSGTGPYEQYF,TGTGCCAGCACTTTATCCGGGACAGGACCGTACGAGCAGTACTTC
TRBV25-1,.,18,TRBD2,TRBJ2-1,CASSESGTGTSGRAKQFF,TGTGCCAGCAGTGAATCCGGGACCGGGACTAGCGGGAGGGCCAAGCAGTTCTTC
TRBV6-4,.,13,.,TRBJ1-2,CASRNQGSYGYTF,TGTGCCAGCAGAAACCAGGGGAGCTATGGCTACACCTTC
TRBV4-1,.,15,.,TRBJ1-4,CASSPSSGAGEKLFF,TGCGCCAGCAGCCCATCGTCAGGGGCGGGTGAAAAACTGTTTTTT
TRBV28,.,14,.,TRBJ2-7,CASSSHRVGVEQYF,TGTGCCAGCAGTTCCCACAGGGTGGGGGTCGAGCAGTACTTC
TRBV2,.,14,.,TRBJ1-1,CASSVTPGNTEAFF,TGTGCCAGCAGTGTAACGCCCGGGAACACTGAAGCTTTCTTT
TRBV5-4,.,14,.,TRBJ2-7,CASSPRGIPYEQYF,TGTGCCAGCAGCCCCCGAGGCATCCCCTACGAGCAGTACTTC
TRBV30,.,15,.,TRBJ2-3,CAWSRGGANTDTQYF,TGTGCCTGGAGTAGGGGGGGAGCTAACACAGATACGCAGTATTTT
TRBV29-1,.,13,TRBD2,TRBJ2-1,CSVEDRVGLAGLF,TGCAGCGTTGAAGATCGGGTCGGGCTAGCGGGACTCTTC
TRBV28,.,12,.,TRBJ2-7,CASRHSGYEQYF,TGTGCCAGCAGACACAGTGGCTACGAGCAGTACTTC
TRBV19,.,16,.,TRBJ2-6,CASSIGFRGGANVLTF,TGTGCCAGTAGTATCGGTTTCAGGGGTGGGGCCAACGTCCTGACTTTC
TRBV4-3,.,16,TRBD2,TRBJ2-3,CASSQDLAGHTDTQYF,TGCGCCAGCAGCCAAGATTTAGCGGGGCACACAGATACGCAGTATTTT
TRBV29-1,.,13,.,TRBJ1-4,CSVERESNEKLFF,TGCAGCGTTGAGAGGGAGTCGAATGAAAAACTGTTTTTT
TRBV6-5,.,14,.,TRBJ2-3,CASSGTFSTDTQYF,TGTGCCAGCAGTGGGACATTCAGCACAGATACGCAGTATTTT
TRBV11-2,.,15,.,TRBJ2-7,CASSLSTGLGYEQYF,TGTGCCAGCAGCTTAAGCACAGGTTTAGGGTACGAGCAGTACTTC
TRBV4-2,.,14,.,TRBJ1-2,CASSQVTAEDGYTF,TGTGCCAGCAGCCAAGTTACAGCTGAAGATGGCTACACCTTC
TRBV7-9,.,16,TRBD2,TRBJ2-7,CASSFSGLAGVVEQYF,TGTGCCAGCAGCTTCAGTGGACTAGCGGGAGTTGTAGAGCAGTACTTC
TRBV5-1,.,14,TRBD1,TRBJ2-7,CASSYTGGSGEQYF,TGCGCCAGCAGCTATACAGGGGGCTCGGGCGAGCAGTACTTC